This T cell receptor (beta chain) was identified in a study of shared clonotypes between healthy human individuals. Study-level information: Each donor contributed plates that comprised three CD4 naive, three CD4 memory, two CD8 naive and one CD8 memory.

Study observations and caveats: Non-shared clonotypes had lower generation probabilities than clonotypes shared by all four sorted-subset donors.

Note on this clone: Its target is unknown.

The germline V and J ends were trimmed by 6 bases and 0 bases, with 21 bases remaining between them. The CDR3 is 17 residues long. From germline, CDR1 is SGHKS and CDR2 YYEKEE (reference sequence). This table comes from immunoSEQ multiplex PCR, and its TCRdb copy is limited to in-frame clones, with some not included. Among about 660,000 clones listed, approximately 74% were seen once. The TCR comes from a woman aged 25 to 39 in good health. V gene TRBV5-5 combines with J gene TRBJ1-2; D possibly corresponds to TRBD1 (5 bases). The specimen sequenced was memory CD4+ T cells sorted from blood. Specified subset: CD45RA-negative fraction. CDR3 DNA sequence: TGTGCCAGCAACCTCCGGGGGGGGGTTGGTGCTAACTATGGCTACACCTTC. Residues: CASNLRGGVGANYGYTF. Combining the CDR3 with reference TRBV5-5 and TRBJ1-2 gives the whole variable domain DAGVTQSPTHLIKTRGQQVTLRCSPISGHKSVSWYQQVLGQGPQFIFQYYEKEERGRGNFPDRFSARQFPNYSSELNVNALLLGDSALYLCASNLRGGVGANYGYTFGSGTRLTVV.